These T cell receptor beta chains were read from a single sample in a study of PD-L1 blockade in urothelial cancer. TCRdb's table, derived via immunoSEQ multiplex PCR, lists solely in-frame clones and lacks some. The table includes tens of thousands of clones, around nine tenths detected once. Sequenced here: PBMCs, sampled around atezolizumab (anti-PD-L1) treatment. The origin of the receptors is a man in his forties or fifties with urothelial cancer. Each CDR3 is given with its conserved first and last residue. Fields, in order: CDR3 length, J gene, D gene, V gene, clone size, CDR3 DNA, CDR3 protein. A D gene is named only where the DNA matches it firmly. Clone size is shown for a subset of rows, as once, few, many or a class of expanded clone.

len: 14; j_gene: TRBJ2-5; d_gene: -; v_gene: TRBV18; abundance: once; CDR3nt: TGTGCCAGCTCACCACTTAGGACAGAGGAGACCCAGTACTTC; CDR3aa: CASSPLRTEETQYF
len: 11; j_gene: TRBJ2-1; d_gene: -; v_gene: TRBV29-1; abundance: -; CDR3nt: TGCAGCGTTGATCTGGGCGAGGAGCAGTTCTTC; CDR3aa: CSVDLGEEQFF
len: 15; j_gene: TRBJ1-5; d_gene: -; v_gene: TRBV12-5; abundance: -; CDR3nt: TGTGCTAGTGGTTCCTCCGGACGGTTGCGGGAGGCCCAGCATTTT; CDR3aa: CASGSSGRLREAQHF
len: 16; j_gene: TRBJ1-4; d_gene: -; v_gene: TRBV28; abundance: once; CDR3nt: TGTGCCAGCAGCCCTCATCCTCGCGGGTCTAATGAAAAACTGTTTTTT; CDR3aa: CASSPHPRGSNEKLFF
len: 16; j_gene: TRBJ2-3; d_gene: TRBD1; v_gene: TRBV27; abundance: -; CDR3nt: TGTGCCAGCAGTTTATTGGCAGGGGGCGGCACAGATACGCAGTATTTT; CDR3aa: CASSLLAGGGTDTQYF
len: 16; j_gene: TRBJ2-1; d_gene: TRBD1; v_gene: TRBV11-2; abundance: -; CDR3nt: TGTGCCAGCAGCTTAGTACGAGGGGGCGATAACAATGAGCAGTTCTTC; CDR3aa: CASSLVRGGDNNEQFF
len: 14; j_gene: TRBJ2-7; d_gene: -; v_gene: TRBV6-1; abundance: -; CDR3nt: TGTGCCAGCATCTCTCTGCAGGGGTCCCACGAGCAGTACTTC; CDR3aa: CASISLQGSHEQYF
len: 14; j_gene: TRBJ1-3; d_gene: -; v_gene: TRBV19; abundance: -; CDR3nt: TGTGCCAGTAGCAGTGGGCAGCCAGCTCACACCATATATTTT; CDR3aa: CASSSGQPAHTIYF
len: 15; j_gene: TRBJ2-1; d_gene: TRBD1; v_gene: TRBV5-6; abundance: -; CDR3nt: TGTGCCAGCAGCACCGGACAGGGCTCCTACAATGAGCAGTTCTTC; CDR3aa: CASSTGQGSYNEQFF
len: 15; j_gene: TRBJ2-1; d_gene: TRBD2; v_gene: TRBV10-1; abundance: -; CDR3nt: TGCGCCAGCAGTGAGGTGCTAGCGGGAGTTAATGAGCAGTTCTTC; CDR3aa: CASSEVLAGVNEQFF
len: 12; j_gene: TRBJ2-3; d_gene: -; v_gene: TRBV7-6; abundance: -; CDR3nt: TGTGCCAGCAGCCCCCCCGTTGATACGCAGTATTTT; CDR3aa: CASSPPVDTQYF
len: 14; j_gene: TRBJ2-1; d_gene: -; v_gene: TRBV18; abundance: -; CDR3nt: TGTGCCAGCTCACCACCCCTTGGACTAAGAGAGCAGTTCTTC; CDR3aa: CASSPPLGLREQFF
len: 17; j_gene: TRBJ2-2; d_gene: -; v_gene: TRBV7-3; abundance: -; CDR3nt: TGTGCCAGCAGCTTAACGGTCGGCGGATTGGCACCCGGGGAGCTGTTTTTT; CDR3aa: CASSLTVGGLAPGELFF
len: 13; j_gene: TRBJ2-5; d_gene: TRBD1; v_gene: TRBV7-2; abundance: -; CDR3nt: TGTGCCAGCAGCGCTACCGACCGGGACAGGGAGTACTTC; CDR3aa: CASSATDRDREYF
len: 14; j_gene: TRBJ2-1; d_gene: -; v_gene: TRBV5-1; abundance: once; CDR3nt: TGCGCCAGCAGCTTGGGGGCAGGGAACAATGAGCAGTTCTTC; CDR3aa: CASSLGAGNNEQFF
len: 16; j_gene: TRBJ2-5; d_gene: -; v_gene: TRBV4-3; abundance: -; CDR3nt: TGCGCCAGCAGCCAAGTGGTAGCAGCGGCCCAAGAGACCCAGTACTTC; CDR3aa: CASSQVVAAAQETQYF
len: 14; j_gene: TRBJ1-2; d_gene: TRBD1; v_gene: TRBV9; abundance: -; CDR3nt: TGTGCCAGCAGCGATGGACAGGGGAGCTATGGCTACACCTTC; CDR3aa: CASSDGQGSYGYTF
len: 16; j_gene: TRBJ2-3; d_gene: TRBD2; v_gene: TRBV6-1; abundance: -; CDR3nt: TGTGCCAGCAGTGACCGGTGGAGTAGCGGGACTGATACGCAGTATTTT; CDR3aa: CASSDRWSSGTDTQYF
len: 13; j_gene: TRBJ1-5; d_gene: -; v_gene: TRBV19; abundance: few; CDR3nt: TGTGCCAGTCGCTGGGGGGGCAATCAGCCCCAGCATTTT; CDR3aa: CASRWGGNQPQHF